Listed below are T cell receptor beta chains from one sample, sequenced in a study of T cell responses to AZD1222 COVID-19 vaccine. The protocol was immunoSEQ multiplex PCR, while the TCRdb copy is restricted to in-frame clones and leaves out a portion. The table records about 120,000 clones, 70% to 90% of them present only once. The input for sequencing was peripheral blood, taken on day 0 of AZD1222 vaccination. These receptors were taken from an adult in good health. Each CDR3 is given with its conserved first and last residue. The D gene is left open where the match is weak. Rows may omit the clone size; those that give it use once, few, many or a size class.

V gene	D gene	J gene	CDR3 length	clone size	CDR3 DNA	CDR3 protein
TRBV27	-	TRBJ1-4	15	-	TGTGCCAGCAGTTTATTTTCGGTGGACAGAGAAAAACTGTTTTTT	CASSLFSVDREKLFF
TRBV5-4	-	TRBJ2-7	17	-	TGTGCCAGCAGCTCCCGACTAGGCCGCGGTGTGGAATACGAGCAGTACTTC	CASSSRLGRGVEYEQYF
TRBV7-6	-	TRBJ1-1	14	-	TGTGCCAGCAGCCTCCCGGGAGGGGACACTGAAGCTTTCTTT	CASSLPGGDTEAFF
TRBV7-8	-	TRBJ1-5	16	-	TGTGCCAGCAGCCTGAATCGGGGTTCGATTGGGCAGCCCCAGCATTTT	CASSLNRGSIGQPQHF
TRBV19	-	TRBJ2-6	13	-	TGTGCCAGTAGGGTCTCTGGGGCCAACGTCCTGACTTTC	CASRVSGANVLTF
TRBV7-2	-	TRBJ2-1	16	-	TGTGCCAGCAGCTTACGCCAGGGGTTACCCTACAATGAGCAGTTCTTC	CASSLRQGLPYNEQFF
TRBV9	TRBD1	TRBJ1-5	14	few	TGTGCCAGCAGTGAGAACAGGGGGCCTCAGCCCCAGCATTTT	CASSENRGPQPQHF
TRBV11-2	-	TRBJ2-7	11	-	TGTGCCAGCACCTCCTCCTACGAGCAGTACTTC	CASTSSYEQYF
TRBV4-1	-	TRBJ2-7	15	-	TGCGCCAGCAGCCAAGTGGCAGGGGTAGAGTACGAGCAGTACTTC	CASSQVAGVEYEQYF
TRBV16	-	TRBJ1-1	17	-	TGTGCCAGCAGCCAATCGATGGCCCTTTTTGGTCTCACTGAAGCTTTCTTT	CASSQSMALFGLTEAFF
TRBV13	TRBD2	TRBJ2-7	16	once	TGTGCCAGCAGCCCGCCGCTTAGCGGGAGCTCCTACGAGCAGTACTTC	CASSPPLSGSSYEQYF
TRBV19	-	TRBJ2-1	14	-	TGTGCCAGTAGTACCCCCGACAAACACAATGAGCAGTTCTTC	CASSTPDKHNEQFF
TRBV5-5	-	TRBJ1-5	16	-	TGTGCCAGCAGCTTGTCCAGCCTTATTAGCAATCAGCCCCAGCATTTT	CASSLSSLISNQPQHF
TRBV7-2	-	TRBJ2-1	16	-	TGTGCCAGCAGCTTAACCGGGACAATAATTTACAATGAGCAGTTCTTC	CASSLTGTIIYNEQFF
TRBV19	-	TRBJ1-3	16	-	TGTGCCAGTAGTATAGGCCATTCTGCCTCTGGAAACACCATATATTTT	CASSIGHSASGNTIYF
TRBV7-2	-	TRBJ2-7	17	-	TGTGCCAGCAGCTTAGTGGGACTCGGGACAGCTACCTACGAGCAGTACTTC	CASSLVGLGTATYEQYF
TRBV11-2	TRBD2	TRBJ2-2	18	-	TGTGCCAGCAGCTTCCGACTCGCGGGGGGGGCGAACACCGGGGAGCTGTTTTTT	CASSFRLAGGANTGELFF
TRBV27	-	TRBJ1-1	13	-	TGTGCCAGCAGAGGCTTCAGGGACACTGAAGCTTTCTTT	CASRGFRDTEAFF
TRBV6-5	TRBD1	TRBJ2-3	14	-	TGTGCCAGCAGTAAGGACAGGGCTACAGATACGCAGTATTTT	CASSKDRATDTQYF
TRBV20-1	-	TRBJ1-1	16	-	TGCAGTGCTAGTGGTCCTCTTTCAGGGAAGAACACTGAAGCTTTCTTT	CSASGPLSGKNTEAFF
TRBV14	TRBD1	TRBJ1-5	13	-	TGTGCCAGCAGCCAAAGGACAGGGGGCCCCCAGCATTTT	CASSQRTGGPQHF
TRBV7-2	-	TRBJ2-3	13	-	TGTGCCAGCAGCCCAGCGTCAGGGGATACGCAGTATTTT	CASSPASGDTQYF
TRBV9	TRBD2	TRBJ2-2	16	-	TGTGCCAGCAGCCGGACTAGCGACCCAAACACCGGGGAGCTGTTTTTT	CASSRTSDPNTGELFF
TRBV7-8	-	TRBJ2-2	17	once	TGTGCCAGCAGCCCCAGCAGGGGAGCGGCGGGCACCGGGGAGCTGTTTTTT	CASSPSRGAAGTGELFF
TRBV15	TRBD2	TRBJ2-3	17	-	TGTGCCACCAGCAGAGCGCCAGCGGGAGGGATCGCAGATACGCAGTATTTT	CATSRAPAGGIADTQYF
TRBV5-1	-	TRBJ1-6	13	once	TGCGCCAGCACACCACAGGGTAATTCACCCCTCCACTTT	CASTPQGNSPLHF
TRBV7-2	-	TRBJ2-3	14	-	TGTGCCAGCAGCTTAGGCGGCAGGGCACCAACGCAGTATTTT	CASSLGGRAPTQYF
TRBV24-1	-	TRBJ2-7	16	-	TGTGCCACCAGTGATCCCCAGCAGACCGGGCACTACGAGCAGTACTTC	CATSDPQQTGHYEQYF